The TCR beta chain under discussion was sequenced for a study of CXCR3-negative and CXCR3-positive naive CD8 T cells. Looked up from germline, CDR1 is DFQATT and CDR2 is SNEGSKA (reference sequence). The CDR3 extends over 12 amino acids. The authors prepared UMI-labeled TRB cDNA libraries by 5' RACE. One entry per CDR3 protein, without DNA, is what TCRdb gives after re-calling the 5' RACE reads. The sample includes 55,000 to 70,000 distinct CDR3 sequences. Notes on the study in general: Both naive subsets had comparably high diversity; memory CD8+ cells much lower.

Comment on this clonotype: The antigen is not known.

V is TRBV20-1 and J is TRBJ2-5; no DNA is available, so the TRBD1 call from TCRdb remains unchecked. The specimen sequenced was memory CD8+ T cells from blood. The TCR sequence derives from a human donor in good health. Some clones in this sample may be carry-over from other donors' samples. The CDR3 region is CSASDRVETQYF.